The source of this T cell receptor (beta chain) is a study of PD-L1 blockade in urothelial cancer. As for the study in general: Atezolizumab at 1,200 mg intravenously every 3 weeks was started by patients around 2014. Blood analysis occurred 3 weeks (second dose) and 6 weeks after treatment start.

Every PCR was spiked with synthetic TCR analog templates. This table comes from immunoSEQ multiplex PCR, and its TCRdb copy is limited to in-frame clones, with some not included. This sample has 45,000 or so clones, with roughly 86% found just once. Trimming took 6 bases from V and 8 from J; bases not matched to a gene: 3. Looked up from germline, CDR1 is SEHNR and CDR2 is FQNEAQ (reference sequence). The CDR3 is 12 amino acids. This receptor was taken from a man between 65 and 85 years old with urothelial cancer. V is TRBV7-9 and J is TRBJ1-2; 10 nucleotides line up with TRBD1. The specimen was PBMCs, collected around atezolizumab (anti-PD-L1) treatment. CDR3 sequence: CASRPGQGGYTF. In DNA, the CDR3 is TGTGCCAGCAGACCGGGACAGGGGGGCTACACCTTC.